Listed below are T cell receptor beta chains from one sample, sequenced in a study of cytomegalovirus exposure and HLA in healthy donors. Method: immunoSEQ multiplex PCR; TCRdb's copy keeps in-frame clones and lacks some. The table lists 89,000 or so clones, 70% to 80% of them singletons. Sequenced material: PBMCs. These receptors originate from a man between 18 and 35 years old in good health and CMV-seropositive. The CDR3 runs from the conserved cysteine through the conserved F or W. Fields, in order: D gene, J gene, clone size, V gene, CDR3 protein, CDR3 DNA. D genes are given only for firm matches. Some rows mark clone size as missing; the rest say once, few, many or name a class of expanded clone.

D: .; J: TRBJ2-4; size: few; V: TRBV7-9; CDR3: CASSGPGHLAKNIQYF; DNA: TGTGCCAGCAGCGGACCGGGACATCTAGCCAAAAACATTCAGTACTTC
D: TRBD1; J: TRBJ1-5; size: .; V: TRBV6-5; CDR3: CASSPTGNQPQHF; DNA: TGTGCCAGCAGTCCGACAGGGAATCAGCCCCAGCATTTT
D: .; J: TRBJ2-5; size: .; V: TRBV5-1; CDR3: CASSLGPRGQETQYF; DNA: TGCGCCAGCAGCTTGGGGCCCCGGGGGCAAGAGACCCAGTACTTC
D: .; J: TRBJ1-2; size: .; V: TRBV18; CDR3: CASSPAGSPGFYGYTF; DNA: TGTGCCAGCTCCCCTGCGGGGAGCCCCGGCTTCTATGGCTACACCTTC
D: TRBD2; J: TRBJ2-1; size: .; V: TRBV4-1; CDR3: CASSQDSGRNEQFF; DNA: TGCGCCAGCAGCCAAGATTCCGGGAGGAATGAGCAGTTCTTC
D: .; J: TRBJ2-7; size: .; V: TRBV7-9; CDR3: CASSLADITYEQYF; DNA: TGTGCCAGCAGCTTAGCGGACATAACCTACGAGCAGTACTTC
D: .; J: TRBJ2-6; size: .; V: TRBV5-1; CDR3: CASSLDFSGANVLTF; DNA: TGCGCCAGCAGCTTGGACTTTTCTGGGGCCAACGTCCTGACTTTC
D: TRBD2; J: TRBJ2-3; size: .; V: TRBV11-2; CDR3: CASSPRQLAIGADTQYF; DNA: TGTGCCAGCAGCCCACGTCAACTAGCGATCGGGGCAGATACGCAGTATTTT
D: TRBD2; J: TRBJ2-5; size: .; V: TRBV6-1; CDR3: CASSETSGGVVWVQETQYF; DNA: TGTGCCAGCAGTGAGACTAGCGGGGGGGTTGTTTGGGTCCAAGAGACCCAGTACTTC
D: TRBD1; J: TRBJ1-3; size: .; V: TRBV2; CDR3: CASTTDRVGSGNTIYF; DNA: TGTGCCAGCACCACCGACAGGGTTGGCTCTGGAAACACCATATATTTT
D: .; J: TRBJ1-4; size: .; V: TRBV19; CDR3: CASSIVRDHEKLFF; DNA: TGTGCCAGTAGTATAGTCAGGGATCATGAAAAACTGTTTTTT
D: .; J: TRBJ2-7; size: few; V: TRBV5-5; CDR3: CASSPTLPEQYF; DNA: TGTGCCAGCAGCCCTACCCTTCCCGAGCAGTACTTC
D: .; J: TRBJ2-3; size: .; V: TRBV4-1; CDR3: CASSQGGGYQSTDTQYF; DNA: TGCGCCAGCAGCCAGGGCGGGGGCTACCAGAGCACAGATACGCAGTATTTT
D: .; J: TRBJ1-1; size: .; V: TRBV30; CDR3: CAWSGFSAGEAFF; DNA: TGTGCCTGGAGTGGGTTTTCAGCAGGTGAAGCTTTCTTT